A single sample is the source of the 32 T cell receptor beta chains below, sequenced in a study of blood T cell repertoires in COVID-19. Clones were read by immunoSEQ multiplex PCR, and TCRdb kept only the in-frame ones, dropping some. The repertoire consists of a few hundred thousand clones, with around 86% occurring once and the leading ten covering 10% to 13%. The sequenced material came from peripheral blood. All receptors derive from a woman between 50 and 59 years old with COVID-19, enrolled during active disease.

The chain combines TRBV28 with TRBJ1-1; TRBD1 matches at 7 bases. J gave up 1 base and V 3 bases, and 8 bases lay outside the gene matches. In germline, CDR1 is MDHEN, CDR2 SYDVKM. CDR3 length: 16 residues. The CDR3 region has the DNA TGTGCCAGCAGTTTCAACCGACAGGGAGGGAACACTGAAGCTTTCTTT. Protein: CASSFNRQGGNTEAFF.

The chain carries TRBV7-9 and TRBJ2-1; perhaps TRBD2 as D (5 bases). CDR3 length: 13 amino acids. The V end lost 3 bases, the J end lost 5 bases, and 8 bases lay between the germline ends. CDR1 is SEHNR, CDR2 FQNEAQ, per germline (reference sequence). The CDR3 sequence is CASSFGLNNEQFF. CDR3 DNA sequence: TGTGCCAGCAGCTTCGGACTCAACAATGAGCAGTTCTTC.

J is TRBJ1-2 and V is TRBV3-1 (or the pseudogene TRBV3-2); D unresolved. In germline, CDR1 is LGHDT, CDR2 YNNKEL (reference sequence). The CDR3 totals 12 residues. The V end lost 8 bases, the J end lost 1 base, and 8 bases lay between the germline ends. CDR3: CASGSFNYGYTF. The DNA of the CDR3 is TGTGCCAGCGGGAGTTTTAACTATGGCTACACCTTC.

V usage is TRBV9 and J usage is TRBJ1-5, with TRBD1 as a possible D gene (5 bases). Germline CDR1 reads SGDLS; CDR2 reads YYNGEE. The CDR3 totals 14 residues. Trimming left V 5 bases short and J 4 bases short, with 13 bases between. The CDR3 coding sequence is TGTGCCAGCAGTACGGGGGGGTTTAATCAGCCCCAGCATTTT. This translates into CASSTGGFNQPQHF.

The CDR3 DNA sequence: TGTGCCAGCAGTCCCAACAGGGGTTCCTACGAGCAGTACTTC. This gives the protein CASSPNRGSYEQYF. This rearrangement joins TRBV3-1 (or the pseudogene TRBV3-2) to TRBJ2-7; 7 positions match TRBD1. CDR3 length: 14 amino acids. Germline CDR1 is LGHDT and CDR2 is YNNKEL (reference sequence). J was trimmed by 1 base and V by 6 bases; bases with no gene match: 6.

The V and J genes are TRBV2 and TRBJ1-1, with D unresolved. Trimming cost V 5 bases and J 6 bases, with 10 bases left between them. This CDR3 is 12 amino acids long. CDR1 is SNHLY, CDR2 FYNNEI, per germline. CDR3: CASSRQVAEAFF. CDR3 sequence (DNA): TGTGCCAGCAGTCGACAAGTCGCTGAAGCTTTCTTT.

The chain carries TRBV3-1 (or the pseudogene TRBV3-2) and TRBJ1-1, with D uncertain. V was cut by 1 base and J by 4 bases, with 10 bases left in between. The germline V gene has CDR1 LGHDT and CDR2 YNNKEL (reference sequence). The CDR3 loop spans 14 amino acids. The CDR3 region is CASSQAPWSTEAFF. The CDR3, as DNA: TGTGCCAGCAGCCAAGCCCCGTGGAGCACTGAAGCTTTCTTT.

The chain carries TRBV5-1 and TRBJ1-1; 9 positions agree with TRBD1. Germline values: CDR1 SGHRS, CDR2 YFSETQ. The CDR3 sequence is 15 residues long. V gave up 1 base and J gave up 1 base; unmatched junction bases: 2. CDR3 protein: CASSLTGGGNTEAFF. The CDR3 DNA follows: TGCGCCAGCAGCTTGACAGGGGGCGGGAACACTGAAGCTTTCTTT.

The rearrangement links TRBV7-3 to TRBJ2-1; 9 bases are a match to TRBD2. CDR1 SGHTA and CDR2 FQGTGA come from the germline V gene. Trimming removed 1 base from V and 0 bases from J; junction bases left unmatched: 4. The CDR3 covers 17 residues. The CDR3 region has the DNA TGTGCCAGCAGCTTAAAAAGCGGGGGGAGCTCCTACAATGAGCAGTTCTTC. It specifies CASSLKSGGSSYNEQFF.

This clone is a singleton in its sample. The CDR3 region has the DNA TGTGCCAGCAGCCATGCCGCCGGGACAGGAGCGGGAGGCTACACCTTC. Its translation is CASSHAAGTGAGGYTF. V and J are TRBV4-2 and TRBJ1-2; 8 bases are a match to TRBD1. The length of the CDR3 is 16 residues. Losses at the gene ends were 3 bases for V and 8 bases for J; bases not matched to a gene: 14. Germline CDR1 reads LGHNA; CDR2 reads YNFKEQ.

This chain uses TRBV6-5 with TRBJ2-7; D is ambiguous. V was shortened by 6 bases and J by 9 bases, with 12 bases between the two germline ends. The CDR3 totals 11 residues. Germline loops: CDR1 MNHEY, CDR2 SVGAGI. Written as DNA, the CDR3 is TGTGCCAGCAGCCCCAGTGTTGGGCAGTACTTC. Its protein is CASSPSVGQYF.

V usage is TRBV30 and J usage is TRBJ2-7, with 7 bases that match TRBD1. V was pared by 0 bases and J by 7 bases, with 6 bases of the junction left unmatched. The CDR3 runs to 13 residues. The germline gives CDR1 GTSNPN, CDR2 SVGIG (reference sequence). The CDR3 DNA sequence: TGTGCCTGGAGTGTACAGGGGCATAGGGAGCAGTACTTC. This sequence encodes CAWSVQGHREQYF. The full variable domain, its missing parts supplied by reference TRBV30 and TRBJ2-7, is SQTIHQWPATLVQPVGSPLSLECTVEGTSNPNLYWYRQAAGRGLQLLFYSVGIGQISSEVPQNLSASRPQDRQFILSSKKLLLSDSGFYLCAWSVQGHREQYFGPGTRLTVT.

V gene TRBV11-2 combines with J gene TRBJ1-5, with a possible D match to TRBD1 (5 bases). Trimming left V 4 bases short and J 2 bases short, with 12 bases between. Per the germline V gene, CDR1 is SGHAT and CDR2 is FQNNGV. The CDR3 covers 15 residues. Here the CDR3 reads CASSSGVSGNQPQHF. CDR3 nucleotide sequence: TGTGCCAGCAGCTCGGGGGTTTCGGGCAATCAGCCCCAGCATTTT.

The CDR3 loop is CASSQDPSYEQYV. The CDR3 nucleotides read TGTGCCAGCAGCCAAGACCCTAGTTACGAGCAGTACGTC. This chain joins TRBV3-1 (or the pseudogene TRBV3-2) and TRBJ2-7; D not certain. Between the trimmed V and J ends, which lost 0 bases and 4 bases, there was a span of 7 bases. The CDR3 is 13 amino acids. Germline CDR1 is LGHDT and CDR2 is YNNKEL (reference sequence).

The rearrangement joins TRBV19 to TRBJ1-5; D is undetermined. The CDR3 extends over 13 amino acids. Trimming pared 6 bases from V and 9 bases from J, leaving 15 bases between. Germline V gene lookup returns CDR1 LNHDA and CDR2 SQIVND (reference sequence). The CDR3 sequence is CASSKGAIRPQHF. The CDR3 coding sequence is TGTGCCAGTAGCAAGGGAGCGATCCGGCCCCAGCATTTT.

This chain uses TRBV5-1 with TRBJ2-5, with D maybe TRBD2 (6 bases). From germline, CDR1 is SGHRS and CDR2 YFSETQ. The CDR3 consists of 14 residues. V lost 0 bases to trimming and J lost 6 bases, with 12 bases between them. The CDR3 region has the DNA TGCGCCAGCAGCTTGGAGGCGGGGTGGAAGACCCAGTACTTC. Encoded protein: CASSLEAGWKTQYF. The full variable domain, rest sourced from reference TRBV5-1 and TRBJ2-5, is KAGVTQTPRYLIKTRGQQVTLSCSPISGHRSVSWYQQTPGQGLQFLFEYFSETQRNKGNFPGRFSGRQFSNSRSEMNVSTLELGDSALYLCASSLEAGWKTQYFGPGTRLLVL.

V and J are TRBV11-3 and TRBJ2-7; TRBD1 is a possible D gene (5 bases). The ends were cut back, 3 bases at V and 4 bases at J, with 10 bases in the middle. Germline V gene sequence: CDR1 SGHNT, CDR2 YENEEA. The CDR3 totals 13 residues. CDR3 region: CASSFGRTYEQYF. CDR3 DNA sequence: TGTGCCAGCAGCTTCGGCAGGACATACGAGCAGTACTTC.

This clone is a singleton in its sample. The chain employs TRBV9 and TRBJ1-1; the D is unclear. The CDR3 is 14 residues long. Trimming pared 0 bases from V and 7 bases from J, leaving 13 bases between. Germline CDR1 reads SGDLS; CDR2 reads YYNGEE. The CDR3 region is CASSVAEVSYEAFF. The CDR3 coding sequence is TGTGCCAGCAGCGTAGCTGAAGTTTCCTATGAAGCTTTCTTT.

This rearrangement joins TRBV7-6 to TRBJ2-3; a weak D match, TRBD2 (6 bases). Germline V gene sequence: CDR1 SGHVS, CDR2 FNYEAQ. The CDR3 is 16 residues long. V was shortened by 1 base and J by 4 bases, with 15 bases between the two germline ends. The CDR3 nucleotides are TGTGCCAGCAGCTTAGGCCAGGCGTGGGGGGCAGATACGCAGTATTTT. The encoded protein is CASSLGQAWGADTQYF.

The gene calls are TRBV24-1 and TRBJ2-1, with TRBD1 matching over 10 bases. CDR1 is KGHDR, CDR2 SFDVKD, per germline. CDR3 size: 16 residues. The V and J ends lost 9 bases and 6 bases, in that order; junction bases with no gene match: 13. The CDR3 is CATGPGETGGFNEQFF. The CDR3 nucleotides read TGTGCCACCGGGCCAGGCGAGACAGGGGGCTTCAATGAGCAGTTCTTC.

This clone was found once. The V call is TRBV19, the J call TRBJ2-3; no clear D gene. Trimming took 8 bases from V and 7 from J, leaving 16 bases between them. The CDR3 is made up of 13 amino acids. Germline lookup yields CDR1 LNHDA and CDR2 SQIVND (reference sequence). Written as DNA, the CDR3 is TGTGCCAGTCGATTCCCCCTAGAAAATACGCAGTATTTT. Its protein is CASRFPLENTQYF.

The genes are TRBV12-5 and TRBJ1-3, with a tentative D call TRBD1 (5 bases). The V gene's germline CDR1 is LGHNT and CDR2 FRNRAP. The CDR3 spans 18 residues. V dropped 1 base and J dropped 0 bases, with 16 bases sitting between them. This CDR3 is CASGLASLRTRSGNTIYF. The CDR3 nucleotides read TGTGCTAGTGGTTTGGCATCCCTCAGGACACGCTCTGGAAACACCATATATTTT. Variable domain in full (rest from reference TRBV12-5 and TRBJ1-3): DARVTQTPRHKVTEMGQEVTMRCQPILGHNTVFWYRQTMMQGLELLAYFRNRAPLDDSGMPKDRFSAEMPDATLATLKIQPSEPRDSAVYFCASGLASLRTRSGNTIYFGEGSWLTVV.

The chain joins TRBV19 to TRBJ1-5; no firm D call. Germline V lookup: CDR1 LNHDA, CDR2 SQIVND (reference sequence). V lost 6 bases, J lost 3 bases, and 15 bases lay in between. The CDR3 consists of 15 residues. CDR3 amino acids: CASRSSGKFNQPQHF. The CDR3 DNA sequence: TGTGCCAGTAGAAGTTCGGGGAAGTTCAATCAGCCCCAGCATTTT.

V is TRBV7-2 and J is TRBJ1-4; no definite D call. The germline V and J ends were trimmed by 5 bases and 8 bases, with 15 bases remaining between them. The CDR3 runs 14 residues. The germline V gene encodes CDR1 SGHTA and CDR2 FQGNSA. The DNA for the CDR3 is TGTGCCAGCAGCCCCTCTTCTTCTAGGGAAAAACTGTTTTTT. It translates to CASSPSSSREKLFF.

This clone was detected only a few times. V usage is TRBV29-1 and J usage is TRBJ2-1; tentative D call: TRBD2 (6 bases). V was cut by 7 bases and J by 7 bases, with 8 bases left in between. Germline assignment: CDR1 SQVTM and CDR2 ANQGSEA. The CDR3 length is 10 residues. The DNA for the CDR3 is TGCAGCGATGGGGGGAATGAGCAGTTCTTC. Translated, it gives CSDGGNEQFF.

The chain links TRBV5-4 to TRBJ1-1, with D perhaps matching TRBD1 (6 bases). The germline CDR1 and CDR2 sequences are SGHNT and YYREEE (reference sequence). The germline V and J ends were trimmed by 4 bases and 12 bases, with 19 bases remaining between them. The CDR3 spans 13 residues. The CDR3 protein is CASSLDHTGWSFF. CDR3 bases: TGTGCCAGCAGCCTTGACCACACAGGGTGGTCTTTCTTT.

About this clone: Relative to the germline gene, one junction end is altered; a read error may explain this. V gene TRBV2 combines with J gene TRBJ1-6; D call uncertain. The CDR3 is made up of 10 amino acids. The germline V gene encodes CDR1 SNHLY and CDR2 FYNNEI. DNA of the CDR3: TGTGCCAGCAGTGTAGATCCTCATAATTTT. Its protein product is CASSVDPHNF.

This chain joins TRBV11-1 and TRBJ2-7; the D gene is possibly TRBD1 (5 bases). The CDR3 extends over 12 amino acids. Trimming cost V 2 bases and J 6 bases, with 8 bases left between them. Germline loops: CDR1 SGHAT, CDR2 FQDESV (reference sequence). Here the CDR3 reads CASSLWGSEQYF. As DNA, the CDR3 is TGTGCCAGCAGCTTATGGGGCAGCGAGCAGTACTTC.

DNA for the CDR3: TGTGCCAGTAGTATGACTAGCGGGGGGGCTGGTGAGCAGTTCTTC. Encoded protein: CASSMTSGGAGEQFF. The chain recombines TRBV19 with TRBJ2-1; 14 bases are shared with TRBD2. Germline values: CDR1 LNHDA, CDR2 SQIVND (reference sequence). V was clipped by 3 bases and J by 9 bases; unmatched bases: 4. The CDR3 length is 15 residues.

This chain uses TRBV29-1 with TRBJ2-2, with D hard to call. CDR1 is SQVTM and CDR2 is ANQGSEA in the germline V gene. V shed 4 bases and J shed 2 bases, with 8 bases lying between them. The CDR3 covers 13 residues. CDR3 sequence: CSVGLTNTGELFF. Here the CDR3 DNA reads TGCAGCGTTGGTCTGACTAACACCGGGGAGCTGTTTTTT.

CDR3 in amino acids: CASSRTGQGVTMNTEAFF. The CDR3 coding sequence is TGTGCCAGCAGCCGGACCGGACAGGGGGTTACAATGAACACTGAAGCTTTCTTT. The chain uses TRBV27 and TRBJ1-1, with 10 bases matching TRBD1. V lost 6 bases and J lost 0; bases outside the gene matches: 13. The CDR3 contains 18 residues. Germline-derived CDR1 and CDR2 are MNHEY and SMNVEV (reference sequence).

V and J are TRBV4-3 and TRBJ2-7; D may be TRBD2 (5 bases). V gave up 1 base and J gave up 2 bases, with 12 bases separating them. This CDR3 has 15 amino acids. Germline assignment: CDR1 LGHNA and CDR2 YSLEER. The CDR3 sequence is CASSQGWPGTYEQYF. The CDR3 DNA is TGCGCCAGCAGCCAAGGATGGCCGGGGACCTACGAGCAGTACTTC.